These 4 T cell receptor beta chains share one sample of origin, sequenced in a study of chemoradiotherapy in HPV16-positive cancers. Some clones are missing from TCRdb's copy, which holds only in-frame ones; the method was immunoSEQ multiplex PCR. The data show 14,000 or so clones, under 80% seen once. The sample here was taken from a patient who underwent chemoradiotherapy. These receptors originate from a human donor with HPV-associated anogenital cancer.

This clone came up a few times. The chain has TRBV5-6 and TRBJ2-7; D is possibly TRBD1 (6 bases). Germline CDR1 SGHDT, CDR2 YYEEEE. The length of the CDR3 is 14 residues. V dropped 2 bases and J dropped 6 bases, with 15 bases sitting between them. The CDR3 nucleotides are TGTGCCAGCAGCTTCCCTACCGGGACACGCGAGCAGTACTTC. Its protein is CASSFPTGTREQYF.

The chain combines TRBV19 with TRBJ1-5, with 10 bases that match TRBD1. Germline loops: CDR1 LNHDA, CDR2 SQIVND (reference sequence). V lost 6 bases, J lost 2 bases, and 4 bases stayed unmatched. This CDR3 is built from 15 residues. The CDR3 region has the DNA TGTGCCAGTAGCGCCGGGACAGGGGGCAATCAGCCCCAGCATTTT. Protein sequence: CASSAGTGGNQPQHF.

The chain employs TRBV7-9 and TRBJ1-1; D not certain. Germline V CDR1 and CDR2: SEHNR, FQNEAQ (reference sequence). V lost 0 bases, J lost 1 base, and 9 bases lay in between. This CDR3 has 15 amino acids. CDR3 DNA sequence: TGTGCCAGCAGCTTAGCCCTGAAGAGGAACACTGAAGCTTTCTTT. It specifies CASSLALKRNTEAFF.

The gene calls are TRBV6-1 and TRBJ1-2; D unclear. Germline V gene data show CDR1 as MNHNS and CDR2 as SASEGT. The CDR3 is made up of 13 amino acids. V was trimmed by 10 bases and J by 5 bases, leaving 17 bases between them. Here the CDR3 DNA reads TGTGCCACCCTTCGGCCGTTACTTTATGGCTACACCTTC. Its protein is CATLRPLLYGYTF.